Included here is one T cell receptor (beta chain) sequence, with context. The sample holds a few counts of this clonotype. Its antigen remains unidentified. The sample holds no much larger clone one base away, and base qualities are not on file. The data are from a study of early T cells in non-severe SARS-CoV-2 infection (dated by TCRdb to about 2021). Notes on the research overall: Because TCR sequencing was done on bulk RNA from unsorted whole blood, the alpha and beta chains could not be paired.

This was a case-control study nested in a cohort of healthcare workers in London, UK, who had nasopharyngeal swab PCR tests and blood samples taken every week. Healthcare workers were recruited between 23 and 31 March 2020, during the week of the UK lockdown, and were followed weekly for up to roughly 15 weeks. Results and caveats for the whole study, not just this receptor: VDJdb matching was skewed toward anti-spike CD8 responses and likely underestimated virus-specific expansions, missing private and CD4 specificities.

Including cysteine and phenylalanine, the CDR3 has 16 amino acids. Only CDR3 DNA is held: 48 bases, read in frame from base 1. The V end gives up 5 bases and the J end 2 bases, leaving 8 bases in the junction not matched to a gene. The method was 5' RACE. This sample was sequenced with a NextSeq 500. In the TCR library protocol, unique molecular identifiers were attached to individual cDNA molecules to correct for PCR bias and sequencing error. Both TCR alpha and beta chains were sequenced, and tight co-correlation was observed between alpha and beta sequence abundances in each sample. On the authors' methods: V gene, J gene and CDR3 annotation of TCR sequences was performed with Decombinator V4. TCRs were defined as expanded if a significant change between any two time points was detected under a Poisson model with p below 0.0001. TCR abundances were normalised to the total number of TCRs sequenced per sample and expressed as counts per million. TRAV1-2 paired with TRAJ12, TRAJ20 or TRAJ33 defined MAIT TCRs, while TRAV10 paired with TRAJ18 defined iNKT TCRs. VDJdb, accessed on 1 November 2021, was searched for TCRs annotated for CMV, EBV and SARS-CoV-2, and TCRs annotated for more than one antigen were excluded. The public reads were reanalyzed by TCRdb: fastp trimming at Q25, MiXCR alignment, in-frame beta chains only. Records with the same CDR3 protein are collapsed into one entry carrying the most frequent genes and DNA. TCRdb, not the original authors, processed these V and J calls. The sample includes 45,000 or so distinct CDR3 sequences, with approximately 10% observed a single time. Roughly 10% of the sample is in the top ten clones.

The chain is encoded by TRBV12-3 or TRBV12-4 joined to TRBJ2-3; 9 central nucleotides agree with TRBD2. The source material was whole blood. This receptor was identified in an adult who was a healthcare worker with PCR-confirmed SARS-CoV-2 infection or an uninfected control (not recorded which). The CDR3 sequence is CASSLLAGVNTDTQYF. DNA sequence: TGTGCCAGCAGTCTCTTAGCGGGGGTTAACACAGATACGCAGTATTTT.